These T cell receptor beta chains were read from a single sample in a study of blood T cell repertoires in COVID-19. The assay was immunoSEQ multiplex PCR, and TCRdb's table has in-frame clones only and misses some. The table shows fewer than 150,000 clones, with approximately 80% occurring only once. Sequenced material: peripheral blood. The source of these receptors is a man aged 60 to 75 who had recovered from COVID-19. CDR3s include the opening cysteine and the closing phenylalanine or tryptophan. Fields, in order: clone size, V gene, D gene, J gene, CDR3 protein, CDR3 DNA. A D gene is named only where the DNA matches it firmly. The listing skips clone size in some rows; elsewhere it reads once, few, many or a size class.

NA	TRBV28	NA	TRBJ1-4	CASRPYPTATNEKLFF	TGTGCCAGCAGACCCTACCCGACAGCAACTAATGAAAAACTGTTTTTT
NA	TRBV7-3	TRBD1	TRBJ2-5	CASSQTGGRETQYF	TGTGCCAGCAGTCAAACAGGGGGCCGTGAGACCCAGTACTTC
NA	TRBV9	NA	TRBJ2-2	CASSVVAGTNTGELFF	TGTGCCAGCAGCGTAGTTGCGGGAACGAACACCGGGGAGCTGTTTTTT
NA	TRBV9	TRBD2	TRBJ2-3	CASRVAGGPGADTQYF	TGTGCCAGCAGGGTAGCGGGGGGGCCAGGGGCAGATACGCAGTATTTT
NA	TRBV2	NA	TRBJ1-2	CASSEGQGLYGYTF	TGTGCCAGCAGCGAAGGGCAGGGACTCTATGGCTACACCTTC
NA	TRBV15	NA	TRBJ1-3	CATSATAASGNTIYF	TGTGCCACCAGCGCTACAGCCGCCTCTGGAAACACCATATATTTT
NA	TRBV7-6	TRBD1	TRBJ1-6	CASSTRTGGDSPLHF	TGTGCCAGCAGCACTAGGACAGGGGGCGATTCACCCCTCCACTTT
NA	TRBV5-1	NA	TRBJ1-2	CASSLVQGSGYTF	TGCGCCAGCAGCTTGGTACAGGGCAGTGGCTACACCTTC
NA	TRBV19	TRBD2	TRBJ2-2	CASRDTSGYTGELFF	TGTGCCAGTAGAGACACTAGCGGGTACACCGGGGAGCTGTTTTTT
NA	TRBV11-2	TRBD2	TRBJ2-5	CASSSAAGGRETQYF	TGTGCCAGCAGCTCCGCGGCGGGAGGGCGAGAGACCCAGTACTTC
once	TRBV4-2	NA	TRBJ1-4	CASSQDTGEKLFF	TGTGCCAGCAGCCAAGACACAGGAGAAAAACTGTTTTTT
NA	TRBV5-6	NA	TRBJ2-5	CASSFGVPKETQYF	TGTGCCAGCAGCTTCGGGGTCCCCAAAGAGACCCAGTACTTC
NA	TRBV7-3	TRBD2	TRBJ2-2	CASSLGTSGATGELFF	TGTGCCAGCAGCTTAGGGACTAGCGGGGCCACCGGGGAGCTGTTTTTT
once	TRBV28	NA	TRBJ1-6	CASRYPGRLGANSPLHF	TGTGCCAGCAGATACCCGGGACGACTAGGCGCTAATTCACCCCTCCACTTT
NA	TRBV6-6	TRBD1	TRBJ2-5	CASSQLQGAAGETQYF	TGTGCCAGCAGTCAATTACAGGGGGCGGCCGGAGAGACCCAGTACTTC
NA	TRBV2	TRBD2	TRBJ2-1	CASSVVAGPYNEQFF	TGTGCCAGCAGTGTAGTAGCGGGCCCATACAATGAGCAGTTCTTC
NA	TRBV6-2/TRBV6-3	TRBD2	TRBJ2-7	CASSGTSGFSYEQYF	TGTGCCAGCAGCGGGACTAGCGGGTTCTCCTACGAGCAGTACTTC
few	TRBV2	NA	TRBJ1-2	CASRDSRGGGNYGYTF	TGTGCCAGCAGGGACTCTCGGGGGGGAGGTAACTATGGCTACACCTTC
NA	TRBV27	NA	TRBJ1-4	CASSLERNEKLFF	TGTGCCAGCAGTTTAGAACGGAATGAAAAACTGTTTTTT
few	TRBV18	TRBD1	TRBJ1-2	CASSVDRGYGYTF	TGTGCCAGCTCCGTGGACAGGGGTTATGGCTACACCTTC
once	TRBV5-1	TRBD2	TRBJ2-3	CASSSGGAGTDTQYF	TGCGCCAGCAGCTCGGGGGGGGCCGGAACAGATACGCAGTATTTT
NA	TRBV28	TRBD1	TRBJ1-5	CASSQSPGQGQPQHF	TGTGCCAGCAGTCAGAGTCCGGGACAGGGGCAGCCCCAGCATTTT
NA	TRBV6-2/TRBV6-3	TRBD1	TRBJ2-3	CASSDRDAPGDTQYF	TGTGCCAGCAGCGACAGGGATGCCCCGGGGGATACGCAGTATTTT
NA	TRBV7-2	TRBD2	TRBJ2-1	CASSFSGRALGFRDEQFF	TGTGCCAGCAGCTTTAGCGGGAGGGCGCTTGGGTTTCGCGATGAGCAGTTCTTC
NA	TRBV6-5	TRBD1	TRBJ1-1	CASSWTGENTEAFF	TGTGCCAGCTCATGGACAGGGGAGAACACTGAAGCTTTCTTT
few	TRBV11-3	TRBD2	TRBJ2-1	CASSRTSGTYNYNEQFF	TGTGCCAGCAGCCGGACTAGCGGGACTTATAATTACAATGAGCAGTTCTTC
NA	TRBV5-1	TRBD1	TRBJ2-1	CASSPQGANEQFF	TGCGCCAGCAGCCCGCAGGGGGCAAATGAGCAGTTCTTC
NA	TRBV28	NA	TRBJ1-1	CASSPRGLNTEAFF	TGTGCCAGCAGTCCCCGAGGGCTGAACACTGAAGCTTTCTTT
once	TRBV10-3	TRBD1	TRBJ1-1	CAINGEGTGVAFF	TGTGCCATCAATGGTGAGGGGACAGGGGTAGCTTTCTTT
NA	TRBV4-3	TRBD2	TRBJ2-7	CASSQVSSGGSYEQYF	TGCGCCAGCAGCCAAGTTTCTAGCGGTGGGTCCTACGAGCAGTACTTC
NA	TRBV3-1/TRBV3-2	NA	TRBJ1-2	CASGTTGNYGYTF	TGTGCCAGCGGCACTACGGGGAACTATGGCTACACCTTC
NA	TRBV5-5	NA	TRBJ1-1	CASSLLQDTEAFF	TGTGCCAGCAGCTTGCTACAGGACACTGAAGCTTTCTTT
NA	TRBV6-4	TRBD2	TRBJ2-1	CASSDSGLADYNEQFF	TGTGCCAGCAGTGATTCGGGACTAGCCGACTACAATGAGCAGTTCTTC
NA	TRBV7-8	TRBD1	TRBJ1-2	CAVRGLIDGYTF	TGTGCCGTAAGGGGGCTTATCGATGGCTACACCTTC
NA	TRBV7-2	TRBD2	TRBJ2-3	CASSPHSGASTDTQYF	TGTGCCAGCAGCCCCCATAGCGGGGCTAGCACAGATACGCAGTATTTT
NA	TRBV19	TRBD1	TRBJ1-4	CASSSTGGGNEKLFF	TGTGCCAGTAGTTCGACAGGGGGCGGGAATGAAAAACTGTTTTTT
NA	TRBV14	NA	TRBJ1-3	CASSQDTGGGNTIYF	TGTGCCAGCAGCCAAGATACCGGGGGAGGAAACACCATATATTTT
NA	TRBV7-9	NA	TRBJ2-7	CASSRIGSLLYEQYF	TGTGCCAGCAGCCGGATCGGGTCTCTACTTTACGAGCAGTACTTC
NA	TRBV2	TRBD2	TRBJ2-5	CASRLAGAQETQYF	TGTGCCAGTCGACTAGCGGGGGCACAAGAGACCCAGTACTTC
NA	TRBV2	TRBD1	TRBJ1-4	CASSQGGSNEKLFF	TGTGCCAGCAGTCAGGGGGGTTCTAATGAAAAACTGTTTTTT
NA	TRBV3-1/TRBV3-2	NA	TRBJ1-2	CASSQEPRYHGYTF	TGTGCCAGCAGCCAAGAACCCAGGTACCATGGCTACACCTTC
NA	TRBV6-2/TRBV6-3	NA	TRBJ2-3	CASSPPSLASQYF	TGTGCCAGCAGTCCGCCCTCTCTAGCATCACAGTATTTT
NA	TRBV5-6	TRBD1	TRBJ2-1	CASSFGTGGAYNEQFF	TGTGCCAGCAGCTTCGGGACAGGGGGAGCCTACAATGAGCAGTTCTTC
NA	TRBV11-2	NA	TRBJ1-4	CASSLGRGPFEKLFF	TGTGCCAGCAGCTTAGGGAGGGGCCCCTTTGAAAAACTGTTTTTT
NA	TRBV28	NA	TRBJ2-5	CASSLRSPETQYF	TGTGCCAGCAGTTTGAGATCCCCAGAGACCCAGTACTTC